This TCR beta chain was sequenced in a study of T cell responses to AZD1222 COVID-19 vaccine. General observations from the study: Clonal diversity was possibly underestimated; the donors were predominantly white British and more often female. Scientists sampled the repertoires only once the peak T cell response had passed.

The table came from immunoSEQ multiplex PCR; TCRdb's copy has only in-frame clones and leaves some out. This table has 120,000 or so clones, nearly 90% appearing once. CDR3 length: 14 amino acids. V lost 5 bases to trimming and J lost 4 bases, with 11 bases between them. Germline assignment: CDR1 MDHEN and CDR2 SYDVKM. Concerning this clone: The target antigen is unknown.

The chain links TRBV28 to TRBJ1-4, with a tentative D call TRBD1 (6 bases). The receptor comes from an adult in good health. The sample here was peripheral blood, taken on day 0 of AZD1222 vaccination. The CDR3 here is CASSRTAVNEKLFF. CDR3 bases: TGTGCCAGCAGTCGGACAGCGGTTAATGAAAAACTGTTTTTT.